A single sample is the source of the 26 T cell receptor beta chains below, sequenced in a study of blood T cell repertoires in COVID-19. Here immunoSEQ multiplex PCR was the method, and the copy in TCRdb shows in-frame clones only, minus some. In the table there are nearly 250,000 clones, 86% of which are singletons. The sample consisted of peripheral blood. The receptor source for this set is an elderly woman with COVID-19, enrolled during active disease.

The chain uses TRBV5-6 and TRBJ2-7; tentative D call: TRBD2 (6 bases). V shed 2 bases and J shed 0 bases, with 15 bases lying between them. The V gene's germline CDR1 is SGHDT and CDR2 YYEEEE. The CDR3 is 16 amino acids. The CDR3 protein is CASSLLGTQNSYEQYV. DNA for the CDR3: TGTGCCAGCAGCTTACTCGGGACTCAAAACTCCTACGAGCAGTACGTC.

The CDR3 coding sequence is TGTGCCAGCAGCCAGGGGAGAACTGGCTACACCTTC. Protein sequence: CASSQGRTGYTF. V and J are TRBV3-1 (or the pseudogene TRBV3-2) and TRBJ1-2; D uncertain. Per germline, CDR1 LGHDT and CDR2 YNNKEL (reference sequence). The V and J ends lost 3 bases and 7 bases respectively, with 9 bases between them. The CDR3 contains 12 residues.

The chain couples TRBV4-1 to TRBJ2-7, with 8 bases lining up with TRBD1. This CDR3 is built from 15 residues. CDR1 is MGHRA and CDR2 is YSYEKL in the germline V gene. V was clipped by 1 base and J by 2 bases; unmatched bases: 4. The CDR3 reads CASSQGQGKTYEQYF. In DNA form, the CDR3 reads TGCGCCAGCAGCCAAGGACAGGGGAAGACCTACGAGCAGTACTTC.

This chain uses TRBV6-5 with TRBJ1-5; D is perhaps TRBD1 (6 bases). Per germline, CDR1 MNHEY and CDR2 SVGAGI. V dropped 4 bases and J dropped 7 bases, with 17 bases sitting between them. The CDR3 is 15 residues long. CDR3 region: CASSLTGTMGQPQHF. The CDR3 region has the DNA TGTGCCAGCAGTTTAACAGGGACGATGGGGCAGCCCCAGCATTTT.

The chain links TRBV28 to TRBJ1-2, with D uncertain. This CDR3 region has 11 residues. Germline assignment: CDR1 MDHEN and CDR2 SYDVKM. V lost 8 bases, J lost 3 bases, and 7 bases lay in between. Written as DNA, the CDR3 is TGTGCCAGCCGAGCCTACTATGGCTACACCTTC. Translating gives CASRAYYGYTF.

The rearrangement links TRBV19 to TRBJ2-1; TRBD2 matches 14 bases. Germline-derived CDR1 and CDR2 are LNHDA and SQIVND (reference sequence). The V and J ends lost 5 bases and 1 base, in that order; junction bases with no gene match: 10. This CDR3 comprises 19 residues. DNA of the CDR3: TGTGCCAGTAGTGCCAGGGGACTAGCGGGGGCCCGATCCTACAATGAGCAGTTCTTC. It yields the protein CASSARGLAGARSYNEQFF.

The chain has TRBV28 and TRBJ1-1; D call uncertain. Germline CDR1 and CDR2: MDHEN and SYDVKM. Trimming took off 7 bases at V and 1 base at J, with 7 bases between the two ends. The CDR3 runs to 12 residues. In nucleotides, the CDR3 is TGTGCCAGCATATACGGGAACACTGAAGCTTTCTTT. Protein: CASIYGNTEAFF.

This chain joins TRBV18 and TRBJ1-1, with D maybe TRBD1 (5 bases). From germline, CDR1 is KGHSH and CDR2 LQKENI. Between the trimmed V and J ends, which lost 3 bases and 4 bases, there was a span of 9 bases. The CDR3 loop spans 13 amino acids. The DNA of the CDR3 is TGTGCCAGCTCACCTTTCGGGGGCACTGAAGCTTTCTTT. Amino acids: CASSPFGGTEAFF.

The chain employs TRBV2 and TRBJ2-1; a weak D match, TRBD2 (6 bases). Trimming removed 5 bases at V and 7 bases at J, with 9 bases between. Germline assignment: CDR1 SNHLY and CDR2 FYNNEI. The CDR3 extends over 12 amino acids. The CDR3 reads CASSYGGNEQFF. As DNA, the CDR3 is TGTGCCAGCAGTTACGGGGGAAATGAGCAGTTCTTC.

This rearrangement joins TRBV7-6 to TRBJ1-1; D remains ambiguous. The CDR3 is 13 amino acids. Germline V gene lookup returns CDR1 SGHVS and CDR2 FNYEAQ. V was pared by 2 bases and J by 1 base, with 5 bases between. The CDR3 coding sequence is TGTGCCAGCAGCTTATCGGGGAACACTGAAGCTTTCTTT. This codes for CASSLSGNTEAFF.

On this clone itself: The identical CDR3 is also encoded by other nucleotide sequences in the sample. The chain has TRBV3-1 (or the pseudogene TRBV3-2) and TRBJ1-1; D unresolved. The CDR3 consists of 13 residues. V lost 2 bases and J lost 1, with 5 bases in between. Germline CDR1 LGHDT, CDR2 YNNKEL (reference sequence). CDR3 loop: CASSQLENTEAFF. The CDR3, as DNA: TGTGCCAGCAGCCAATTAGAGAACACTGAAGCTTTCTTT.

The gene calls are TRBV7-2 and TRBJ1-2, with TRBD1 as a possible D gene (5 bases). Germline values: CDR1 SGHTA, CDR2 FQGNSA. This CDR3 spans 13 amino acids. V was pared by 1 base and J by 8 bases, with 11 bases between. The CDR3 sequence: CASSLGPGGGYTF. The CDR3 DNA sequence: TGTGCCAGCAGCTTAGGGCCCGGGGGAGGCTACACCTTC.

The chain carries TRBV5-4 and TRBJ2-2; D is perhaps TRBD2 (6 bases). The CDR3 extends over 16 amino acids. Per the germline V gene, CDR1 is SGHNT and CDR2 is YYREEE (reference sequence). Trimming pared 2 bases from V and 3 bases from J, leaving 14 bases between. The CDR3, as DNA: TGTGCCAGCAGCTTTGGAGGGCGCGGGGACACCGGGGAGCTGTTTTTT. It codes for CASSFGGRGDTGELFF.

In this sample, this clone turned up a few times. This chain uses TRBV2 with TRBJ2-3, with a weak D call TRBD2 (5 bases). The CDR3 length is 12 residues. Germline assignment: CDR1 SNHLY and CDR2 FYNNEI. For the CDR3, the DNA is TGTGTCGGTCAGGTAGGAGGAGATACGCAGTATTTT. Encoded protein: CVGQVGGDTQYF.

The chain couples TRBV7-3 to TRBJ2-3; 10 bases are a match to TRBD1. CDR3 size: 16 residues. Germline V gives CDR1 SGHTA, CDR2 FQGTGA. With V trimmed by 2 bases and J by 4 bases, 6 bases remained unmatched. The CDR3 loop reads CASSLVGTGVADTQYF. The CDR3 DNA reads TGTGCCAGCAGCTTAGTCGGGACAGGGGTGGCAGATACGCAGTATTTT.

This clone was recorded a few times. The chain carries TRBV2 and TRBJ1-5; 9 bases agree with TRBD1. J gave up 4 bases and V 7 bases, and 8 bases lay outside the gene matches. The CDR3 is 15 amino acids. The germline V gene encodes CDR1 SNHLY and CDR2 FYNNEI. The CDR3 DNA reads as TGTGCCAGCATCATGGACAGGGGAGAAAATCAGCCCCAGCATTTT. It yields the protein CASIMDRGENQPQHF.

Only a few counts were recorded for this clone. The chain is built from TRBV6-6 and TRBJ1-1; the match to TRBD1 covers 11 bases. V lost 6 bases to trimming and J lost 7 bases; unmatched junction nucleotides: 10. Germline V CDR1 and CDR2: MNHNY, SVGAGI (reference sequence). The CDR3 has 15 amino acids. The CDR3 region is CASRPGTGGSGEAFF. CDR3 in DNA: TGTGCCAGCAGACCCGGGACAGGGGGTAGCGGTGAAGCTTTCTTT.

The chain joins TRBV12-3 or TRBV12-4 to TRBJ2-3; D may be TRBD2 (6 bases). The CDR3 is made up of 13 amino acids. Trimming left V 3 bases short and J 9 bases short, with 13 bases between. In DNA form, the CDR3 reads TGTGCCAGCAGTTTGAAGGGGAGGAACACGCAGTATTTT. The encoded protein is CASSLKGRNTQYF.

CDR3 sequence (DNA): TGCAGTGCCAGTAGCGGCCCACCGACCTACAATGAGCAGTTCTTC. As protein: CSASSGPPTYNEQFF. This rearrangement joins TRBV20-1 to TRBJ2-1; D is perhaps TRBD2 (6 bases). The length of the CDR3 is 15 residues. Germline CDR1 DFQATT, CDR2 SNEGSKA (reference sequence). V was clipped by 6 bases and J by 2 bases, with 17 bases between them.

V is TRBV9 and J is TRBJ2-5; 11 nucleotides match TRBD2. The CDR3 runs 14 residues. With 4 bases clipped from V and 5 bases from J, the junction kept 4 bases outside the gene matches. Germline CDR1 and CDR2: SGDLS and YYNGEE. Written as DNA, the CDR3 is TGTGCCAGCAGCCCCGGACTAGCGGGTGAGACCCAGTACTTC. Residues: CASSPGLAGETQYF.

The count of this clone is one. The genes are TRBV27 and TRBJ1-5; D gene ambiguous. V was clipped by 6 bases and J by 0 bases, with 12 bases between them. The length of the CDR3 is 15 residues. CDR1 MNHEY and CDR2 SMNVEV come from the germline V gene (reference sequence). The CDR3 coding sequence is TGTGCCAGCAGCCCGGAGGGTTATAGCAATCAGCCCCAGCATTTT. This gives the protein CASSPEGYSNQPQHF.

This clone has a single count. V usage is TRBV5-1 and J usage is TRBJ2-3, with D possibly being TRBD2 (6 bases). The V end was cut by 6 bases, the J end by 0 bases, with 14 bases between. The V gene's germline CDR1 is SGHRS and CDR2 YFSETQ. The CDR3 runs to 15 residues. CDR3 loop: CASTDGGFSTDTQYF. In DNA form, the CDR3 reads TGCGCCAGCACCGATGGGGGGTTTAGCACAGATACGCAGTATTTT.

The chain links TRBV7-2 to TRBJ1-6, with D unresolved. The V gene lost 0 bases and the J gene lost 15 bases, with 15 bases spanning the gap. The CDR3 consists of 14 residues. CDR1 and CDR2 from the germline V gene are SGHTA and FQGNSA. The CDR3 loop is CASSLARARDSLHF. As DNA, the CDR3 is TGTGCCAGCAGCTTAGCGAGGGCACGGGATAGCCTCCACTTT.

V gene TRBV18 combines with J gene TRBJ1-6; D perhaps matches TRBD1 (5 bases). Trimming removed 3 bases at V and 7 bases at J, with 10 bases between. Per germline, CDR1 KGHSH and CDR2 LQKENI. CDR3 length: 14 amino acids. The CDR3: CASSPVGGNSPLHF. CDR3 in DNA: TGTGCCAGCTCACCCGTGGGGGGAAATTCACCCCTCCACTTT.

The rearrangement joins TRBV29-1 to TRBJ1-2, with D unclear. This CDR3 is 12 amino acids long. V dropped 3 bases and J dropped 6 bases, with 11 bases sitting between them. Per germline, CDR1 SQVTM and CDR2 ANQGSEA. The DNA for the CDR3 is TGCAGCGTTGAGAGGGTCGGGGATGGCTACACCTTC. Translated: CSVERVGDGYTF.

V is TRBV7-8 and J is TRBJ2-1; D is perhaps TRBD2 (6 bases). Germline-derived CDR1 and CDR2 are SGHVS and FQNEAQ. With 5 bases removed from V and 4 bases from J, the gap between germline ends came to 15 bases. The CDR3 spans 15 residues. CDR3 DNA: TGTGCCAGCAGCCTCCAAACGGGGGTTTACAATGAGCAGTTCTTC. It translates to CASSLQTGVYNEQFF.